This T cell receptor (beta chain) was observed in a study of blood T cells in healthy people across ages. Findings of the study overall: When set beside aged donors, long-lived donors presented more naive CD4+ cells and higher diversity.

On this clonotype: The antigen is undetermined.

Samples had at least 6 million PBMCs isolated from them. A second PCR, run for about 6 to 11 cycles, used a sample-barcoded 5' primer plus a J-beta primer mix. TCRdb reprocessed the 5' RACE reads with MiXCR, giving one entry per CDR3 protein. The table shows about 770,000 distinct CDR3 sequences, with around 43% occurring only once. The germline V gene encodes CDR1 MNHEY and CDR2 SMNVEV (reference sequence). The CDR3 contains 17 residues. V was pared by 5 bases and J by 0 bases, with 17 bases between. The origin of this receptor is a man aged 55-75 years in good health. The rearrangement links TRBV27 to TRBJ2-4; D unresolved. Material for sequencing was blood. CDR3 residues: CASSPTSSRSAKNIQYF. The CDR3 nucleotides are TGTGCCAGCAGTCCCACGTCCAGCCGTTCAGCCAAAAACATTCAGTACTTC.